Each of the 20 T cell receptor beta chains below was sequenced from the same sample in a study of blood T cell repertoires in COVID-19. Using immunoSEQ multiplex PCR, the repertoire was profiled, and TCRdb retains in-frame clones only, with some absent. The top ten hold under 20% of the sample, which has over 95,000 clones, around nine tenths seen once. Sequenced material: peripheral blood. The receptors come from a human donor with acute or convalescent COVID-19. The donor label of this sample is uncertain.

As regards this clone: The sample carries other DNA sequences with the same CDR3. The V call is TRBV19, the J call TRBJ1-1; no reliable D call. The CDR3 contains 13 residues. V dropped 3 bases and J dropped 0 bases, with 5 bases sitting between them. Germline V lookup: CDR1 LNHDA, CDR2 SQIVND (reference sequence). CDR3 DNA: TGTGCCAGTAGTATCGGGGTGAACACTGAAGCTTTCTTT. It yields the protein CASSIGVNTEAFF. The full variable domain, rest sourced from reference TRBV19 and TRBJ1-1, is DGGITQSPKYLFRKEGQNVTLSCEQNLNHDAMYWYRQDPGQGLRLIYYSQIVNDFQKGDIAEGYSVSREKKESFPLTVTSAQKNPTAFYLCASSIGVNTEAFFGQGTRLTVV.

The J gene is TRBJ1-2, the V gene TRBV7-6; 7 nucleotides match TRBD1. V shed 1 base, J shed 1 base, and the junction held 3 bases outside the gene matches. The CDR3 sequence is 15 residues long. Germline V gene lookup returns CDR1 SGHVS and CDR2 FNYEAQ. CDR3 region: CASSLGDRDNYGYTF. CDR3 sequence (DNA): TGTGCCAGCAGCTTAGGAGACAGGGATAACTATGGCTACACCTTC.

This clone has more than one count but fewer than ten. This chain joins TRBV5-8 and TRBJ1-2, with a weak D call TRBD1 (5 bases). The CDR3 is 16 residues long. The germline CDR1 and CDR2 sequences are SGHTS and YDEGEE. With 4 bases removed from V and 4 bases from J, the gap between germline ends came to 20 bases. CDR3 coding DNA: TGTGCCAGCAGCATAGGGGAGGGGATCCCCCTCTATGGCTACACCTTC. This gives the protein CASSIGEGIPLYGYTF.

V gene TRBV28 combines with J gene TRBJ2-1, with 10 bases that match TRBD2. After removal of 4 bases from V and 0 bases from J, the junction contained 9 bases not matched to a gene. Germline V gene sequence: CDR1 MDHEN, CDR2 SYDVKM. CDR3 length: 18 residues. This CDR3 reads CASSSGLAKRSSYNEQFF. CDR3 coding DNA: TGTGCCAGCAGTTCGGGACTAGCGAAGAGGAGCTCCTACAATGAGCAGTTCTTC.

The CDR3 nucleotides are TGTGCCTGGAGGTCAACAGGGTGGACCTACAATGAGCAGTTCTTC. Translated: CAWRSTGWTYNEQFF. This chain links TRBV30 with TRBJ2-1; the D gene is possibly TRBD1 (6 bases). CDR1 is GTSNPN, CDR2 SVGIG, per germline (reference sequence). V gave up 3 bases and J gave up 2 bases, with 14 bases separating them. The CDR3 runs to 15 residues.

This clone has only a few counts. The rearrangement links TRBV27 to TRBJ2-3; D is unclear. Germline lookup yields CDR1 MNHEY and CDR2 SMNVEV (reference sequence). The length of the CDR3 is 13 residues. The V end was cut by 4 bases, the J end by 2 bases, with 7 bases between. This CDR3 reads CASSYSSTDTQYF. The CDR3 DNA is TGTGCCAGCAGTTATTCGTCCACAGATACGCAGTATTTT.

The rearrangement uses TRBV5-4 and TRBJ2-7; 11 nucleotides align to TRBD1. After removal of 5 bases from V and 4 bases from J, the junction contained 8 bases not matched to a gene. Germline V gene data show CDR1 as SGHNT and CDR2 as YYREEE (reference sequence). The CDR3 contains 15 residues. CDR3 DNA sequence: TGTGCCAGCAGGAACCCGGGACAGGGGGTTTACGAGCAGTACTTC. Protein: CASRNPGQGVYEQYF.

V and J are TRBV4-2 and TRBJ2-3; 10 bases line up with TRBD2. CDR3 length: 17 amino acids. The V gene's germline CDR1 is LGHNA and CDR2 YNFKEQ. Trimming removed 0 bases from V and 5 bases from J; junction bases left unmatched: 8. CDR3 residues: CASSQDQAGGQGDTQYF. As DNA, the CDR3 is TGTGCCAGCAGCCAAGATCAAGCGGGGGGGCAGGGAGATACGCAGTATTTT.

This CDR3 reads CASCGQVRNEQYF. The CDR3 DNA reads as TGTGCCAGCTGTGGACAGGTTCGTAACGAGCAGTACTTC. This chain connects TRBV28 to TRBJ2-7; 7 nucleotides align to TRBD1. The germline V gene encodes CDR1 MDHEN and CDR2 SYDVKM. Losses at the gene ends were 8 bases for V and 5 bases for J; bases not matched to a gene: 9. The CDR3 is 13 residues long.

This clone appeared once. The V call is TRBV28, the J call TRBJ1-5, with 10 bases that match TRBD1. V lost 4 bases to trimming and J lost 6 bases; unmatched junction nucleotides: 3. The CDR3 spans 14 residues. In germline, CDR1 is MDHEN, CDR2 SYDVKM. The CDR3 sequence: CASSSGTGAQPQHF. CDR3 DNA: TGTGCCAGCAGTTCTGGGACAGGGGCTCAGCCCCAGCATTTT.

The rearrangement joins TRBV4-2 to TRBJ1-4; 9 bases map to TRBD1. With V trimmed by 1 base and J by 5 bases, 5 bases remained unmatched. The CDR3 runs 16 residues. The V gene's germline CDR1 is LGHNA and CDR2 YNFKEQ. The CDR3 bases are TGTGCCAGCAGCCAAGGCCCGGGACAGGGCAATGAAAAACTGTTTTTT. Translated, it gives CASSQGPGQGNEKLFF.

The genes are TRBV5-1 and TRBJ1-6; 7 nucleotides match TRBD1. CDR3 size: 15 residues. CDR1 and CDR2 (germline): SGHRS, YFSETQ. V was pared by 4 bases and J by 7 bases, with 8 bases of the junction left unmatched. CDR3 amino acids: CASSVTTGVNSPLHF. CDR3 coding DNA: TGCGCCAGCAGCGTTACCACAGGGGTCAATTCACCCCTCCACTTT.

This CDR3 reads CAWRGGGTLMGEKLFF. The CDR3 DNA follows: TGTGCCTGGAGAGGAGGGGGCACATTGATGGGTGAAAAACTGTTTTTT. The chain couples TRBV30 to TRBJ1-4, with 7 bases aligning to TRBD1. The CDR3 is 16 residues long. CDR1 is GTSNPN, CDR2 SVGIG, per germline (reference sequence). With V trimmed by 3 bases and J by 7 bases, 14 bases remained unmatched.

This rearrangement joins TRBV25-1 to TRBJ2-5; 8 bases line up with TRBD1. CDR1 is MGHDK and CDR2 is SYGVNS in the germline V gene. The CDR3 loop spans 13 amino acids. Unmatched junction bases numbered 8, after V lost 9 bases and J lost 5 bases. Here the CDR3 reads CASGRGRRETQYF. The CDR3 DNA reads as TGTGCCAGTGGCAGGGGGCGCCGTGAGACCCAGTACTTC. Complete variable domain (other parts from reference TRBV25-1 and TRBJ2-5): EADIYQTPRYLVIGTGKKITLECSQTMGHDKMYWYQQDPGMELHLIHYSYGVNSTEKGDLSSESTVSRIRTEHFPLTLESARPSHTSQYLCASGRGRRETQYFGPGTRLLVL.

This sequence joins TRBV10-2 and TRBJ2-1; 9 nucleotides match TRBD2. CDR3 size: 14 residues. The germline V gene has CDR1 WSHSY and CDR2 SAAADI. Trimming at V came to 8 bases and at J to 5 bases, leaving 7 bases not matched to a gene. This CDR3 reads CASFIAGADNEQFF. CDR3 DNA: TGCGCCAGCTTTATAGCGGGGGCAGACAATGAGCAGTTCTTC.

This rearrangement joins TRBV2 to TRBJ2-2; unclear D gene. V was clipped by 3 bases and J by 2 bases, with 7 bases between them. The CDR3 runs to 14 residues. Germline CDR1 reads SNHLY; CDR2 reads FYNNEI. The CDR3 nucleotides read TGTGCCAGCAGTGAGGTTAGCAACACCGGGGAGCTGTTTTTT. Amino acids: CASSEVSNTGELFF.

A single count supports this clone. CDR3 coding DNA: TGTGCCATCTCCCCTACTAGCTTCGGGGAGACCCAGTACTTC. Amino acids: CAISPTSFGETQYF. The V call is TRBV10-3, the J call TRBJ2-5; possible D gene TRBD2, 6 bases. The CDR3 is 14 amino acids. The V gene's germline CDR1 is ENHRY and CDR2 SYGVKD. Trimming removed 8 bases at V and 5 bases at J, with 18 bases between.

As concerns this clone: One end of the junction varies from germline; a read error may be responsible. The rearrangement uses TRBV6-2 or TRBV6-3 and TRBJ1-1; weak D call: TRBD1 (5 bases). The CDR3 spans 15 residues. Per germline, CDR1 MNHEY and CDR2 SVGEGT. CDR3 DNA sequence: TGTGCCAGCAGTTACTCGATTGGTGGCAGGGTCCCCCAAGAGTTT. Protein product: CASSYSIGGRVPQEF.

V gene TRBV7-2 combines with J gene TRBJ1-2; D gene uncertain. The germline V gene encodes CDR1 SGHTA and CDR2 FQGNSA. V was cut by 0 bases and J by 0 bases, with 14 bases left in between. The CDR3 contains 17 residues. CDR3 protein: CASSLAAQALANYGYTF. The CDR3 nucleotides read TGTGCCAGCAGCTTAGCGGCCCAGGCCCTTGCTAACTATGGCTACACCTTC.

V gene TRBV5-1 combines with J gene TRBJ2-5; 8 bases are a match to TRBD2. CDR3 length equals 14 residues. Looked up from germline, CDR1 is SGHRS and CDR2 is YFSETQ. Trimming at V came to 0 bases and at J to 5 bases, leaving 3 bases not matched to a gene. The CDR3: CASSLAGGHETQYF. CDR3 sequence (DNA): TGCGCCAGCAGCTTGGCGGGGGGGCACGAGACCCAGTACTTC.